Below, 5 T cell receptor beta chains from the same sample are listed, as sequenced in a study of T cells in Graves' hyperthyroidism and ophthalmopathy. Amplification of TCR beta CDR3 regions used RNA as the template. The TCR CDR3 first-round RT-PCR relied on the HTBI primer set. TCRdb re-analysed the multiplex PCR reads in MiXCR, keeping a single row per CDR3 protein. Among about 130,000 distinct CDR3 sequences, roughly a fifth were seen once, and the ten largest hold roughly 71%. Sequenced material: blood. The source of these receptors is a woman aged 45-65 years with Graves' hyperthyroidism that later progressed to Graves' ophthalmopathy.

In nucleotides, the CDR3 is TGTGCCAGCAGTGGGCAGGGGGGTAATGAAAAACTGTTTTTT. This sequence encodes CASSGQGGNEKLFF. V is TRBV25-1 and J is TRBJ1-4; 7 positions match TRBD1. The CDR3 contains 14 residues. Trimming removed 4 bases from V and 4 bases from J; junction bases left unmatched: 3. Germline loops: CDR1 MGHDK, CDR2 SYGVNS.

This clonotype occurred many times. The rearrangement uses TRBV7-2 and TRBJ1-1; D uncertain. Germline CDR1 and CDR2: SGHTA and FQGNSA. The CDR3 runs to 13 residues. The germline V and J ends were trimmed by 5 bases and 0 bases, with 7 bases remaining between them. The CDR3 here is CASSRAMNTEAFF. The DNA for the CDR3 is TGTGCCAGCAGCCGAGCGATGAACACTGAAGCTTTCTTT.

The chain is built from TRBV28 and TRBJ2-2; unclear D gene. The V end lost 6 bases, the J end lost 12 bases, and 29 bases lay between the germline ends. Germline lookup yields CDR1 MDHEN and CDR2 SYDVKM. This CDR3 is 17 amino acids long. CDR3 bases: TGTGCCAGCAGGGTTCCTCTTAGACTCCCCCACACCGGAAAGCTGTTTTTT. The encoded protein is CASRVPLRLPHTGKLFF.

The sample holds many counts of this clonotype. The chain carries TRBV11-2 and TRBJ2-2; 10 bases match TRBD2. CDR1 is SGHAT, CDR2 FQNNGV, per germline. V was clipped by 3 bases and J by 8 bases; unmatched bases: 9. This CDR3 comprises 16 residues. The CDR3 protein is CASSLSGRAREGELFF. CDR3 DNA: TGTGCCAGCAGCTTGAGCGGGAGGGCTAGGGAAGGGGAGCTGTTTTTT.

In its sample, this clonotype was seen many times. The rearrangement uses TRBV2 and TRBJ1-4; D remains unclear. The ends were cut back, 3 bases at V and 5 bases at J, with 10 bases in the middle. CDR3 size: 14 residues. Germline V gene data show CDR1 as SNHLY and CDR2 as FYNNEI. CDR3 DNA sequence: TGTGCCAGCAGTGAGAGAGGAAGAAATGAAAAACTGTTTTTT. The encoded protein is CASSERGRNEKLFF. The variable domain in full, with the rest retrieved from reference TRBV2 and TRBJ1-4, is EPEVTQTPSHQVTQMGQEVILRCVPISNHLYFYWYRQILGQKVEFLVSFYNNEISEKSEIFDDQFSVERPDGSNFTLKIRSTKLEDSAMYFCASSERGRNEKLFFGSGTQLSVL.